These T cell receptor beta chains were read from a single sample in a study of control samples from healthy donors and cancer patients. Profiling relied on immunoSEQ multiplex PCR, and the TCRdb table lists in-frame clones only, not all of them. The sample has about 150,000 clones; 93% are singletons. Sequencing input: blood. Receptor source: a man aged 50-60 years in good health. Each CDR3 is given with its conserved first and last residue. The D gene is left open where the match is weak. Only some rows state a clone size, as once, few, many or a class for expanded clones.

.	16	TRBJ1-5	TRBV28	.	TGTGCCAGCAGTCCTTTCGGGGCAGATAGCAATCAGCCCCAGCATTTT	CASSPFGADSNQPQHF
TRBD2	14	TRBJ2-4	TRBV11-2	.	TGTGCCAGCAGCCTAAGCGGGAGGGCAAACATTCAGTACTTC	CASSLSGRANIQYF
TRBD1	14	TRBJ1-1	TRBV19	.	TGTGCCAGTAGTATGGGACAGGGAAGAACTGAAGCTTTCTTT	CASSMGQGRTEAFF
TRBD1	14	TRBJ1-1	TRBV30	.	TGTGCCTGGCAACTACAGGGGGCAAGGACTGAAGCTTTCTTT	CAWQLQGARTEAFF
TRBD1	15	TRBJ2-5	TRBV11-2	.	TGTGCCACGACTGTAGGGGACAGGTATCAAGAGACCCAGTACTTC	CATTVGDRYQETQYF
.	13	TRBJ1-3	TRBV29-1	.	TGCAGCGTTAGGCAGAGCTCTGGAAACACCATATATTTT	CSVRQSSGNTIYF
TRBD2	15	TRBJ2-1	TRBV24-1	.	TGTGCCACCAGTGAGAGCGGGAGAGGCCACAATGAGCAGTTCTTC	CATSESGRGHNEQFF
TRBD1	15	TRBJ2-1	TRBV5-4	.	TGTGCCAGCAGCGGGGACAGGGTCTCCTACAATGAGCAGTTCTTC	CASSGDRVSYNEQFF
TRBD1	15	TRBJ1-3	TRBV5-1	.	TGCGCCAGCAGGTTACAGGGGGCATCAGGAAACACCATATATTTT	CASRLQGASGNTIYF
TRBD1	14	TRBJ1-4	TRBV3-1/TRBV3-2	.	TGTGCCAGCAGCCGCCGACAGGGAGGTGAAAAACTGTTTTTT	CASSRRQGGEKLFF
TRBD2	17	TRBJ2-3	TRBV18	few	TGTGCCAGCTCACCGGGACTAGCGGGAGTTATAACAGATACGCAGTATTTT	CASSPGLAGVITDTQYF
.	16	TRBJ1-5	TRBV4-2	.	TGTGCCAGCAGCCAAGAGGTGAGTCAGGGACATCAGCCCCAGCATTTT	CASSQEVSQGHQPQHF
.	16	TRBJ2-6	TRBV19	.	TGTGCCAGTACCAAAATAGGGGACTCTGGGGCCAACGTCCTGACTTTC	CASTKIGDSGANVLTF
TRBD2	15	TRBJ2-5	TRBV28	.	TGTGCCAGCACCCCCGGGGGGGTCGGCGGGGAGACCCAGTACTTC	CASTPGGVGGETQYF
.	15	TRBJ1-4	TRBV15	few	TGTGCCACCAGCAGAGATGGAGTAGGTAATGAAAAACTGTTTTTT	CATSRDGVGNEKLFF
.	14	TRBJ2-2	TRBV11-2	.	TGTGCCAGCAGCTTAGATTGGATCACCGGGGAGCTGTTTTTT	CASSLDWITGELFF